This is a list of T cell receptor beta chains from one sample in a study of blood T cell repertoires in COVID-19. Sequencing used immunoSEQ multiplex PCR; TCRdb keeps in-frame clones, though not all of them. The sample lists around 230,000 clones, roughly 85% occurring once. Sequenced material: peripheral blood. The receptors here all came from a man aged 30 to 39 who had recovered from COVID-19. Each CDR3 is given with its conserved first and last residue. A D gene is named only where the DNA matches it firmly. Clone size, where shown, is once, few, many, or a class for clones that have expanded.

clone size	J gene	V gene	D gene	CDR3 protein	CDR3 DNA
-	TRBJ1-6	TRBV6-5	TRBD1	CASSFTTGGRSPLHF	TGTGCCAGCAGTTTTACCACAGGGGGTCGTTCACCCCTCCACTTT
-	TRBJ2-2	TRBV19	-	CASSISGDTGELFF	TGTGCCAGTAGTATCTCAGGGGACACCGGGGAGCTGTTTTTT
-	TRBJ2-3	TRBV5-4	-	CASSQQAQGIFNTQYF	TGTGCCAGCAGCCAACAGGCCCAGGGGATCTTCAATACGCAGTATTTT
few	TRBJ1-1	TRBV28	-	CASSTGTDTEAFF	TGTGCCAGCAGTACAGGGACGGACACTGAAGCTTTCTTT
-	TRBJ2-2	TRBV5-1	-	CASSGSGGELFF	TGCGCCAGCAGTGGGTCAGGCGGGGAGCTGTTTTTT
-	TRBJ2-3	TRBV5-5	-	CATNGRSHLVGDTQYF	TGTGCCACGAACGGTCGGTCCCACCTTGTTGGAGATACGCAGTATTTT
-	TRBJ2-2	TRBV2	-	CASTGSGGELFF	TGTGCCAGCACCGGGTCGGGCGGGGAGCTGTTTTTT
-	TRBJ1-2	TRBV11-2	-	CASSPGQSYGYTF	TGTGCCAGCAGCCCAGGACAGAGTTATGGCTACACCTTC
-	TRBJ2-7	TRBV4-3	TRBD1	CASSPGQGLISYEQYF	TGCGCCAGCAGCCCAGGACAGGGGTTAATCTCCTACGAGCAGTACTTC
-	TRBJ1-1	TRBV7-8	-	CASSLQGSVSNTEAFF	TGTGCCAGCAGCTTACAGGGTTCTGTTTCTAACACTGAAGCTTTCTTT
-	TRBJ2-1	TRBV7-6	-	CASTLQGPSSYNEQFF	TGTGCCAGCACTCTCCAGGGGCCCTCCTCTTACAATGAGCAGTTCTTC
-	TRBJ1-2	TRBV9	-	CASSVASQPYGYTF	TGTGCCAGCAGCGTAGCTTCACAACCCTATGGCTACACCTTC
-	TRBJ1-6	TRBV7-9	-	CASTPGDSPLHF	TGTGCCAGCACCCCAGGGGACTCACCCCTCCACTTT
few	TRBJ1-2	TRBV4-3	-	CASSRSGGASNYGYTF	TGCGCCAGCAGCCGATCCGGGGGGGCCTCTAACTATGGCTACACCTTC
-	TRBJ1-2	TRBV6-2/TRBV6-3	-	CASSYSGGLYTF	TGTGCCAGCAGTTACTCAGGAGGGTTGTACACCTTC
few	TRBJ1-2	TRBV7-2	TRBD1	CASSLGRGNYGYTF	TGTGCCAGCAGCTTGGGCAGGGGGAACTATGGCTACACCTTC
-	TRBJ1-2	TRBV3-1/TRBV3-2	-	CASSGQASNFRGYTF	TGTGCCAGCAGTGGGCAGGCCTCGAACTTTAGGGGCTACACCTTC
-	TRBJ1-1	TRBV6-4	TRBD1	CASSSGTGGFTEAFF	TGTGCCAGCAGTTCCGGGACAGGGGGATTCACTGAAGCTTTCTTT
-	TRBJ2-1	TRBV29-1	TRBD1	CSIQGVAYNEQFF	TGCAGCATCCAGGGGGTCGCCTACAATGAGCAGTTCTTC
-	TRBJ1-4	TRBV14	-	CASSQVSGDEKLFF	TGTGCCAGCAGCCAAGTCAGCGGGGATGAAAAACTGTTTTTT
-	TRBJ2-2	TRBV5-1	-	CASSLTPAGELFF	TGCGCCAGCAGCCTAACCCCCGCCGGGGAGCTGTTTTTT
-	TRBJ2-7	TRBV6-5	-	CASSRDTTYEQYF	TGTGCCAGCAGTCGGGACACCACCTACGAGCAGTACTTC
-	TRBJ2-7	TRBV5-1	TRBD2	CASSYRLAGAVLWEQYF	TGCGCCAGCAGCTACAGACTAGCGGGGGCCGTTCTGTGGGAGCAGTACTTC
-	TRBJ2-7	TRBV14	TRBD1	CASSLYGTGRGPSSYEQYF	TGTGCCAGCAGCCTTTACGGGACAGGAAGGGGACCAAGCTCCTACGAGCAGTACTTC
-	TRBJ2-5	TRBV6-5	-	CASSRQGPAGETQYF	TGTGCCAGCAGCCGACAGGGCCCCGCGGGGGAGACCCAGTACTTC
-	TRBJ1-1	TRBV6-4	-	CASSDSVTASGMNTEAFF	TGTGCCAGCAGTGACTCGGTAACCGCCTCGGGTATGAACACTGAAGCTTTCTTT
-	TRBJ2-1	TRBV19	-	CASGNRGGDEQFF	TGTGCCAGTGGGAACAGGGGGGGCGATGAGCAGTTCTTC
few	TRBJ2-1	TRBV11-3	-	CASSSGHRDNEQFF	TGTGCCAGCAGCTCTGGTCACAGGGACAATGAGCAGTTCTTC
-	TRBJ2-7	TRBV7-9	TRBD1	CASSLEAGGHEQYF	TGTGCCAGCAGCTTAGAAGCAGGGGGCCACGAGCAGTACTTC
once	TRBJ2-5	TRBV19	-	CASSIAGEGWYQETQYF	TGTGCCAGTAGTATAGCGGGGGAAGGGTGGTACCAAGAGACCCAGTACTTC
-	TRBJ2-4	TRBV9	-	CASSVGSRGGIQYF	TGTGCCAGCAGCGTAGGGAGCAGAGGGGGCATTCAGTACTTC
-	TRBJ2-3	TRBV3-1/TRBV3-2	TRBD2	CASSQDVGGGPTQYF	TGTGCCAGCAGCCAAGATGTCGGGGGGGGACCCACGCAGTATTTT
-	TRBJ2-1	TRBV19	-	CASSIVAAAPAYNEQFF	TGTGCCAGTAGTATAGTCGCGGCCGCTCCCGCCTACAATGAGCAGTTCTTC
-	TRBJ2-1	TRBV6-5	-	CASSTGRGDEQFF	TGTGCCAGCAGTACAGGGAGGGGGGATGAGCAGTTCTTC
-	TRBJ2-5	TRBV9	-	CASSSAAGAETQYF	TGTGCCAGCAGCTCAGCCGCGGGGGCGGAGACCCAGTACTTC
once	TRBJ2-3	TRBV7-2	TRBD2	CASSLLGLAEKQYF	TGTGCCAGCAGCCTATTGGGACTAGCTGAAAAGCAGTATTTT